Listed below are T cell receptor beta chains from one sample, sequenced in a study of T-cell reconstitution after alpha-beta-depleted transplantation in children. TCRdb passed the PCR reads through MiXCR, listing each CDR3 protein once. The sample has 240,000 or so distinct CDR3 sequences, around 7.8% seen once. Material: PBMCs, mostly from graft donor cells, obtained 180 days after TCRalphabeta/CD19-depleted stem cell transplant. The source is a male patient younger than 18 who had a stem cell transplant for acute lymphoblastic leukemia, so the T cells may come from the graft donor. CDR3s include the opening cysteine and the closing phenylalanine or tryptophan. A D gene is named only where the DNA matches it firmly. Only part of the rows carry a size: once, few, many, or a class if the clone is expanded.

D,V,size,J,CDR3,DNA
NA,TRBV2,many,TRBJ2-3,CASSTYPGRNTDTQYF,TGTGCCAGCAGTACGTACCCAGGGAGAAACACAGATACGCAGTATTTT
TRBD1,TRBV20-1,many,TRBJ2-5,CSAPRTGAETQYF,TGCAGTGCTCCCCGGACAGGGGCAGAGACCCAGTACTTC
NA,TRBV5-1,many,TRBJ2-5,CASSSPGASRRETQYF,TGCGCCAGCAGCAGCCCAGGTGCCTCCAGAAGAGAGACCCAGTACTTC
NA,TRBV19,many,TRBJ2-2,CATHKRRPNERVAGELFF,TGTGCCACCCACAAAAGGCGGCCAAACGAAAGGGTCGCCGGGGAGCTGTTTTTT
NA,TRBV5-1,many,TRBJ1-1,CASSPEGFKGEAFF,TGCGCCAGCAGCCCCGAAGGGTTCAAGGGTGAAGCTTTCTTT
NA,TRBV6-1,few,TRBJ1-6,CASTYDLAGRSPLHF,TGTGCCAGCACCTACGATCTGGCAGGCCGATCACCCCTCCACTTT
NA,TRBV10-3,many,TRBJ1-5,CAIGEDRNQPQHF,TGTGCCATCGGAGAAGACAGGAATCAGCCCCAGCATTTT
NA,TRBV5-1,many,TRBJ1-1,CASSLASGITEAFF,TGCGCCAGCAGCTTGGCCTCAGGGATCACTGAAGCTTTCTTT
TRBD1,TRBV7-3,many,TRBJ1-1,CASRDRGGTEAFF,TGTGCCAGCAGAGACAGGGGAGGCACTGAAGCTTTCTTT
NA,TRBV7-9,many,TRBJ2-5,CASSPTWAETQYF,TGTGCCAGCAGCCCCACTTGGGCGGAGACCCAGTACTTC
NA,TRBV9,many,TRBJ2-1,CASSVFSTAYNEQFF,TGTGCCAGCAGCGTATTCTCTACAGCCTACAATGAGCAGTTCTTC
NA,TRBV5-4,NA,TRBJ2-5,CASSWRFGGLRETQYF,TGTGCCAGCAGCTGGAGATTTGGGGGGTTGAGGGAGACCCAGTACTTC
NA,TRBV4-3,many,TRBJ2-7,CASSQDVTGVYEQYF,TGCGCCAGCAGCCAAGACGTCACTGGGGTCTACGAGCAGTACTTC
TRBD2,TRBV12-3/TRBV12-4,many,TRBJ2-5,CASSTGRRKGTQYF,TGTGCCAGCAGTACCGGGAGGAGGAAGGGGACCCAGTACTTC
NA,TRBV6-2/TRBV6-3,many,TRBJ1-4,CASSFHRLGHEKLFF,TGTGCCAGCAGTTTCCACCGGTTGGGGCATGAAAAACTGTTTTTT
TRBD2,TRBV6-2/TRBV6-3,many,TRBJ2-3,CASSYWDYLTDTQYF,TGTGCCAGCAGTTACTGGGACTACCTCACAGATACGCAGTATTTT
TRBD2,TRBV4-3,many,TRBJ2-2,CASSRWTSGDMEWSGELFF,TGCGCCAGCAGCCGCTGGACTAGCGGGGATATGGAATGGTCGGGGGAGCTGTTTTTT
NA,TRBV5-6,many,TRBJ2-7,CASSLRRGNYVRYEQYF,TGTGCCAGCAGCTTGCGCCGGGGAAATTACGTCCGGTACGAGCAGTACTTC
NA,TRBV21-1,many,TRBJ2-7,CASSARRDSDPNSYEQYF,TGTGCCAGCAGCGCCCGGCGGGACAGCGATCCAAACTCCTACGAGCAGTACTTC
NA,TRBV2,many,TRBJ2-5,CASSEVGFVQETQYF,TGTGCCAGCAGTGAGGTGGGGTTCGTCCAAGAGACCCAGTACTTC
TRBD2,TRBV6-1,many,TRBJ2-1,CASSDVVAGAYNEQFF,TGTGCCAGCAGTGACGTGGTAGCGGGAGCCTACAATGAGCAGTTCTTC
NA,TRBV20-1,many,TRBJ2-1,CSAPGAYNEQFF,TGCAGTGCCCCCGGCGCCTACAATGAGCAGTTCTTC
NA,TRBV6-2/TRBV6-3,many,TRBJ2-7,CASKGRNSYEQYF,TGTGCCAGCAAGGGCAGGAACTCCTACGAGCAGTACTTC
TRBD1,TRBV7-2,many,TRBJ2-5,CASSLNRGSETQYF,TGTGCCAGCAGCTTAAACAGGGGGTCTGAGACCCAGTACTTC
NA,TRBV28,many,TRBJ2-1,CASSFGPHNEQFF,TGTGCCAGCAGTTTCGGCCCTCATAATGAGCAGTTCTTC
NA,TRBV12-3/TRBV12-4,many,TRBJ2-7,CASSKREAYEQYF,TGTGCCAGCAGCAAGAGAGAGGCCTACGAGCAGTACTTC
NA,TRBV12-3/TRBV12-4,many,TRBJ1-2,CASSLKMGYLYGYTF,TGTGCCAGCAGTTTAAAAATGGGGTACCTCTATGGCTACACCTTC
NA,TRBV7-2,many,TRBJ1-2,CASSTPRGTGGYTF,TGTGCCAGCAGCACCCCTAGGGGAACCGGAGGCTACACCTTC
NA,TRBV7-2,many,TRBJ1-5,CASSLGRQGRNQPQHF,TGTGCCAGCAGCTTAGGAAGGCAGGGACGGAATCAGCCCCAGCATTTT
NA,TRBV15,NA,TRBJ2-7,CATSRDGGLKQYF,TGTGCCACCAGCAGAGATGGGGGGCTCAAGCAGTACTTC
NA,TRBV5-1,many,TRBJ1-1,CASSLGQTNTEAFF,TGCGCCAGCAGCTTGGGACAGACGAACACTGAAGCTTTCTTT